Below, 10 T cell receptor beta chains from the same sample are listed, as sequenced in a study of CD8 T cells in Susac syndrome. cDNA came from about 0.51 to 1 ug RNA primed by random hexamers. TCRdb re-called the immunoSEQ multiplex PCR reads through MiXCR, storing one row per CDR3 protein. This sample has about 130,000 distinct CDR3 sequences, with about 93% found just once. Sequenced material: CD8+ T cells from PBMCs. The source is a human donor with Susac syndrome.

The chain recombines TRBV15 with TRBJ1-3; 9 bases agree with TRBD1. The germline gives CDR1 LNHNV, CDR2 YYDKDF (reference sequence). The CDR3 is 15 amino acids. V dropped 3 bases and J dropped 4; count of bases not matched to a gene: 4. CDR3 sequence reads: CATSRDRGGGNTIYF. The CDR3 DNA reads TGTGCCACCAGCAGGGACAGGGGAGGCGGAAACACCATATATTTT.

The chain has TRBV4-1 and TRBJ2-7, with D uncertain. The CDR3 spans 14 residues. Germline assignment: CDR1 MGHRA and CDR2 YSYEKL. The germline V and J ends were trimmed by 0 bases and 4 bases, with 10 bases remaining between them. CDR3 amino acids: CASSQDSAVYEQYF. The CDR3 DNA reads TGCGCCAGCAGCCAAGATTCGGCTGTTTACGAGCAGTACTTC.

The chain's CDR3 is CASSLGTGANYGYTF. The CDR3 nucleotides read TGTGCCAGCAGCTTAGGGACAGGGGCTAACTATGGCTACACCTTC. The gene calls are TRBV7-9 and TRBJ1-2; 9 bases match TRBD1. CDR1 and CDR2 from the germline V gene are SEHNR and FQNEAQ (reference sequence). Trimming removed 1 base from V and 0 bases from J; junction bases left unmatched: 0. This CDR3 spans 15 amino acids.

The V gene is TRBV7-9, the J gene TRBJ2-2, with D uncertain. This CDR3 has 15 residues. V lost 2 bases and J 0 bases, leaving 7 bases between the germline ends. Germline-derived CDR1 and CDR2 are SEHNR and FQNEAQ (reference sequence). The CDR3 nucleotides are TGTGCCAGCAGCTTATTCGGACCGAACACCGGGGAGCTGTTTTTT. It specifies CASSLFGPNTGELFF.

This chain uses TRBV27 with TRBJ1-6; 9 nucleotides agree with TRBD1. The CDR3 is 15 residues long. J lost 9 bases, V lost 1 base, and 4 bases had no gene match. Germline lookup yields CDR1 MNHEY and CDR2 SMNVEV (reference sequence). The chain's CDR3 is CASSLFGTGSSPLHF. The CDR3, as DNA: TGTGCCAGCAGTTTATTTGGGACAGGGTCTTCACCCCTCCACTTT.

The rearrangement joins TRBV4-3 to TRBJ2-5; 9 bases agree with TRBD1. CDR1 is LGHNA, CDR2 YSLEER, per germline. The CDR3 totals 15 residues. V trimming: 1 base; J trimming: 4 bases; junction bases outside the gene matches: 4. In DNA form, the CDR3 reads TGCGCCAGCAGCCAAGGTGGGACAGGGCCAGAGACCCAGTACTTC. It encodes CASSQGGTGPETQYF.

The chain has TRBV11-2 and TRBJ2-3, with D perhaps given as TRBD1 or TRBD2 (5 bases each). Trimming stripped 5 bases from V and 2 bases from J, with 17 bases between. Per germline, CDR1 SGHAT and CDR2 FQNNGV. The CDR3 spans 16 residues. The CDR3, as DNA: TGTGCCAGCAGCCTCCTCCGGGACCCCCTCACAGATACGCAGTATTTT. This sequence encodes CASSLLRDPLTDTQYF.

The V gene is TRBV12-3 or TRBV12-4, the J gene TRBJ1-1; TRBD1 might be the D (6 bases). This CDR3 comprises 16 residues. The V and J ends lost 4 bases and 0 bases respectively, with 15 bases between them. The CDR3 sequence is CASSSTGLPMNTEAFF. As DNA, the CDR3 is TGTGCCAGCAGTTCCACAGGGCTTCCGATGAACACTGAAGCTTTCTTT.

This clonotype is a singleton in its sample. The chain joins TRBV11-1 to TRBJ2-1, with D perhaps TRBD1 or TRBD2 (6 bases each). Germline V gene sequence: CDR1 SGHAT, CDR2 FQDESV (reference sequence). V shed 1 base and J shed 9 bases, with 16 bases lying between them. The CDR3 is 15 residues long. The CDR3 coding sequence is TGTGCCAGCAGCTTAGAGGGGGGCGCATCAGCTGAGCAGTTCTTC. This encodes CASSLEGGASAEQFF.

CDR3 sequence reads: CASSYSDDNTGELFF. As DNA, the CDR3 is TGTGCCAGCAGTTACTCGGACGATAACACCGGGGAGCTGTTTTTT. The V call is TRBV6-5, the J call TRBJ2-2; D is undetermined. The CDR3 length is 15 residues. Per the germline V gene, CDR1 is MNHEY and CDR2 is SVGAGI. Between the trimmed V and J ends, which lost 0 bases and 2 bases, there was a span of 7 bases.